The 20 T cell receptor beta chains below were found in one sample sequenced in a study of T cell repertoires in cytomegalovirus infection. TCRdb processed the reads anew with MiXCR; each CDR3 protein has one entry. The sample includes about 150,000 distinct CDR3 sequences, around a quarter of them seen just once. The sample comprised PBMCs. All receptors come from a human donor in good health (CMV status not recorded). Some clones in this sample may be carry-over from other donors' samples.

This clonotype appeared many times. The chain links TRBV7-9 to TRBJ2-5, with D hard to call. Germline loops: CDR1 SEHNR, CDR2 FQNEAQ (reference sequence). The ends were cut back, 3 bases at V and 0 bases at J, with 5 bases in the middle. This CDR3 is 13 amino acids long. CDR3 DNA sequence: TGTGCCAGCAGCTTTTGGAACCAAGAGACCCAGTACTTC. Protein product: CASSFWNQETQYF.

In this sample, this clonotype turned up a few times. This rearrangement joins TRBV2 to TRBJ2-3; tentatively, D is TRBD1 (5 bases). The CDR3 contains 12 residues. V was clipped by 6 bases and J by 5 bases, with 9 bases between them. Germline V lookup: CDR1 SNHLY, CDR2 FYNNEI. This chain's CDR3 is CASSQGEDTQYF. CDR3 nucleotides: TGTGCCAGCAGCCAGGGTGAAGATACGCAGTATTTT.

The chain links TRBV13 to TRBJ2-6; maybe TRBD1 (6 bases). Germline lookup yields CDR1 PRHDT and CDR2 FYEKMQ (reference sequence). Trimming shortened V by 4 bases and J by 1 base, and 11 bases separated the two germline ends. The CDR3 is 16 amino acids. The CDR3 region is CASSSPDRSGANVLTF. The CDR3, as DNA: TGTGCCAGCAGCTCGCCTGACAGGTCTGGGGCCAACGTCCTGACTTTC. Complete variable domain (other parts from reference TRBV13 and TRBJ2-6): AAGVIQSPRHLIKEKRETATLKCYPIPRHDTVYWYQQGPGQDPQFLISFYEKMQSDKGSIPDRFSAQQFSDYHSELNMSSLELGDSALYFCASSSPDRSGANVLTFGAGSRLTVL.

This clonotype was detected only a few times. This chain uses TRBV7-2 with TRBJ2-7; D tentatively fits TRBD1 or TRBD2 (6 bases each). The germline V and J ends were trimmed by 1 base and 6 bases, with 16 bases remaining between them. Germline CDR1 and CDR2: SGHTA and FQGNSA. CDR3 length: 15 residues. CDR3 protein: CASSLGGWGAGEQYF. CDR3 DNA: TGTGCCAGCAGCTTAGGGGGGTGGGGGGCGGGCGAGCAGTACTTC.

This rearrangement joins TRBV28 to TRBJ1-1; TRBD1 is a possible D gene (5 bases). V dropped 8 bases and J dropped 2 bases, with 12 bases sitting between them. The V gene's germline CDR1 is MDHEN and CDR2 SYDVKM. This CDR3 has 13 amino acids. CDR3: CASGWGGNTEAFF. The CDR3 DNA reads as TGTGCCAGCGGGTGGGGGGGAAACACTGAAGCTTTCTTT.

This clonotype was observed a handful of times. This chain joins TRBV6-2 or TRBV6-3 and TRBJ2-2; no firm D call. Germline CDR1 reads MNHEY; CDR2 reads SVGEGT. The CDR3 runs 17 residues. V shed 0 bases and J shed 0 bases, with 11 bases lying between them. DNA for the CDR3: TGTGCCAGCAGTTACTCGAAGGGTTTGTCGAACACCGGGGAGCTGTTTTTT. Its translation is CASSYSKGLSNTGELFF.

A few counts support this clonotype. V and J are TRBV7-2 and TRBJ1-5; no definite D call. The CDR3 runs to 13 residues. Germline CDR1 and CDR2: SGHTA and FQGNSA. V was shortened by 6 bases and J by 1 base, with 7 bases between the two germline ends. The DNA of the CDR3 is TGTGCCAGCAGACCGTCGAGCAATCAGCCCCAGCATTTT. This translates into CASRPSSNQPQHF.

This clonotype occurred a few times. V is TRBV7-6 and J is TRBJ2-3, with 14 bases identical to TRBD2. This CDR3 region has 15 residues. The germline V gene encodes CDR1 SGHVS and CDR2 FNYEAQ. J gave up 6 bases and V 5 bases, and 4 bases lay outside the gene matches. CDR3 bases: TGTGCCAGCAGCCGGACTAGCGGGGGGCAGGATACGCAGTATTTT. This gives the protein CASSRTSGGQDTQYF.

Remarks on this clonotype: This may be a read error, as it is one base from a much larger clone. The CDR3 sequence: CANSLDGANNQPQHF. The CDR3 DNA sequence: TGTGCCAACAGCTTAGACGGGGCCAACAATCAGCCCCAGCATTTT. The rearrangement links TRBV7-2 to TRBJ1-5, with D perhaps matching TRBD1 (5 bases). The CDR3 loop spans 15 amino acids. The germline CDR1 and CDR2 sequences are SGHTA and FQGNSA.

This clonotype was seen many times. V gene TRBV7-2 combines with J gene TRBJ1-6; D gene ambiguous. This CDR3 contains 15 residues. V lost 1 base and J lost 4, with 8 bases in between. CDR1 SGHTA and CDR2 FQGNSA come from the germline V gene. As DNA, the CDR3 is TGTGCCAGCAGCTTAGAGCAAGGGTATAATTCACCCCTCCACTTT. It codes for CASSLEQGYNSPLHF.

This clonotype was counted at least ten times. This chain links TRBV11-2 with TRBJ1-1, with D uncertain. Germline assignment: CDR1 SGHAT and CDR2 FQNNGV. The CDR3 totals 12 residues. V was pared by 6 bases and J by 7 bases, with 12 bases between. The CDR3 nucleotides are TGTGCCAGCAGAGATAACGGCGTTGAAGCTTTCTTT. This gives the protein CASRDNGVEAFF.

This clonotype was seen a handful of times. The rearrangement links TRBV27 to TRBJ1-5, with D tentatively TRBD1 (5 bases). The germline V gene encodes CDR1 MNHEY and CDR2 SMNVEV (reference sequence). Trimming removed 3 bases at V and 3 bases at J, with 9 bases between. CDR3 length: 14 amino acids. CDR3 coding DNA: TGTGCCAGCAGTTTTTGGGGGGACAATCAGCCCCAGCATTTT. This sequence encodes CASSFWGDNQPQHF.

This chain joins TRBV9 and TRBJ1-4; D remains unclear. This CDR3 comprises 13 residues. Trimming removed 3 bases from V and 8 bases from J, with 11 bases in between. Looked up from germline, CDR1 is SGDLS and CDR2 is YYNGEE. CDR3 DNA sequence: TGTGCCAGCAGCGCGGACGATCAGGAAAAACTGTTTTTT. Its protein is CASSADDQEKLFF.

J is TRBJ2-1 and V is TRBV7-8; a weak D match, TRBD2 (6 bases). CDR3 length equals 13 residues. Germline CDR1 SGHVS, CDR2 FQNEAQ. The germline V and J ends were trimmed by 5 bases and 9 bases, with 14 bases remaining between them. CDR3 sequence (DNA): TGTGCCAGCAGCAGTGCACGGGGAGGTGAGCAGTTCTTC. It yields the protein CASSSARGGEQFF.

The chain uses TRBV7-9 and TRBJ2-1; a possible D gene is TRBD2 (5 bases). Germline V lookup: CDR1 SEHNR, CDR2 FQNEAQ (reference sequence). CDR3 size: 11 residues. The germline V and J ends were trimmed by 6 bases and 6 bases, with 6 bases remaining between them. CDR3 sequence: CASSRGNEQFF. The CDR3 coding sequence is TGTGCCAGCAGTCGGGGCAATGAGCAGTTCTTC. The full variable domain, its missing parts supplied by reference TRBV7-9 and TRBJ2-1, is DTGVSQNPRHKITKRGQNVTFRCDPISEHNRLYWYRQTLGQGPEFLTYFQNEAQLEKSRLLSDRFSAERPKGSFSTLEIQRTEQGDSAMYLCASSRGNEQFFGPGTRLTVL.

This clonotype was recorded many times. The V gene is TRBV7-9, the J gene TRBJ2-7; 11 nucleotides match TRBD2. This CDR3 comprises 17 residues. Germline V lookup: CDR1 SEHNR, CDR2 FQNEAQ (reference sequence). The ends lost 5 bases at V and 6 bases at J; junction bases unmatched: 15. CDR3 DNA sequence: TGTGCCAGCAGCCTCATATCCGGGGGGCTAGCGGGAGGCGAGCAGTACTTC. As protein: CASSLISGGLAGGEQYF.

There are many counts of this clonotype. The chain is built from TRBV4-1 and TRBJ2-2, with 11 bases aligning to TRBD2. The CDR3 is 17 amino acids. J lost 4 bases, V lost 1 base, and 5 bases had no gene match. Germline CDR1 reads MGHRA; CDR2 reads YSYEKL. The CDR3 region has the DNA TGCGCCAGCAGCCAAGGCGGGACTAGCGGAGTCACCGGGGAGCTGTTTTTT. It yields the protein CASSQGGTSGVTGELFF.

The rearrangement joins TRBV7-9 to TRBJ1-2; D remains ambiguous. Germline CDR1 reads SEHNR; CDR2 reads FQNEAQ (reference sequence). V dropped 2 bases and J dropped 1 base, with 8 bases sitting between them. This CDR3 is built from 14 residues. Here the CDR3 DNA reads TGTGCCAGCAGCTTATCGGGAATTAACTATGGCTACACCTTC. Protein: CASSLSGINYGYTF.

The sample holds a few counts of this clonotype. The chain couples TRBV28 to TRBJ1-4; a weak D match, TRBD1 (6 bases). The length of the CDR3 is 17 residues. Per germline, CDR1 MDHEN and CDR2 SYDVKM. Trimming removed 2 bases from V and 7 bases from J, with 20 bases in between. CDR3 protein: CASSLRPTGPGGEKLFF. CDR3 DNA: TGTGCCAGCAGTTTACGACCCACAGGGCCCGGCGGTGAAAAACTGTTTTTT.

The V gene is TRBV23-1, the J gene TRBJ2-7; TRBD1 matches at 12 bases. TRBV23-1 is treated as an ORF (open reading frame) with a function not yet certain. Trimming removed 2 bases from V and 6 bases from J; junction bases left unmatched: 17. The CDR3 is 19 amino acids. CDR3 bases: TGCGCCAGCAGTCAACAAACCGGGACAGGGGGCTTCAGACCTTCCGAGCAGTACTTC. Protein: CASSQQTGTGGFRPSEQYF.